This TCR beta chain was found in a study of T-cell memory formation after mild COVID-19. At the level of the study: Clusters of TCRs were largely donor specific.

V lost 8 bases, J lost 1 base, and 7 bases stayed unmatched. CDR1 and CDR2 from the germline V gene are SQVTM and ANQGSEA. This CDR3 comprises 13 residues. Via MiXCR, TCRdb re-called the 5' RACE reads, giving one row per CDR3 protein. The profile shows hundreds of thousands of distinct CDR3 sequences, 28% of them singletons. The source of this sequence is an adult woman who had mild COVID-19 (a few samples of this study predate the infection). Cell type and time point are not known. V and J are TRBV29-1 and TRBJ2-5; TRBD1 aligns across 7 bases. Input material: PBMCs or a T cell subset sorted from them (not recorded which). The CDR3 is CSSSTGVQETQYF. The CDR3 DNA reads as TGCAGCTCCTCTACAGGGGTCCAAGAGACCCAGTACTTC.